Following are 18 T cell receptor beta chains from one sample sequenced in a study of beta chain features in type 1 diabetes. Investigators reverse transcribed all isolated RNA, so they sequenced expressed TCRB transcripts. Assay: immunoSEQ multiplex PCR; the TCRdb copy retains only in-frame clones and omits some. Of about 360,000 clones detected, about 12% appear once; the ten largest clones hold approximately 0.015%. The source material was naive CD4+ T cells from blood. These receptors came from a man younger than 30 in good health.

CDR3 nucleotides: TGTGCCAGCAGACGACAGGAGACGGACACTGAAGCTTTCTTT. It is translated as CASRRQETDTEAFF. The rearrangement joins TRBV6-5 to TRBJ1-1, with D perhaps matching TRBD1 (6 bases). The V gene's germline CDR1 is MNHEY and CDR2 SVGAGI. This CDR3 spans 14 amino acids. V lost 6 bases and J 3 bases, leaving 14 bases between the germline ends.

This clone was detected a few times. The chain employs TRBV7-9 and TRBJ2-1; 8 bases are shared with TRBD1. CDR3 length equals 14 residues. Germline V gene sequence: CDR1 SEHNR, CDR2 FQNEAQ (reference sequence). The junction had 11 bases not matched to a gene; V was cut back by 8 bases and J by 8 bases. CDR3 protein: CASEAGQGRDEQFF. The CDR3 DNA reads TGTGCCAGCGAAGCCGGACAGGGTAGGGATGAGCAGTTCTTC. The full variable domain, completed using reference TRBV7-9 and TRBJ2-1, is DTGVSQNPRHKITKRGQNVTFRCDPISEHNRLYWYRQTLGQGPEFLTYFQNEAQLEKSRLLSDRFSAERPKGSFSTLEIQRTEQGDSAMYLCASEAGQGRDEQFFGPGTRLTVL.

The chain combines TRBV7-6 with TRBJ1-1, with 9 positions matching TRBD1. Looked up from germline, CDR1 is SGHVS and CDR2 is FNYEAQ. J gave up 3 bases and V 5 bases, and 1 base lay outside the gene matches. The CDR3 is 13 amino acids. The CDR3 coding sequence is TGTGCCAGCAGCCGACAGGGGGACACTGAAGCTTTCTTT. Residues: CASSRQGDTEAFF.

The chain employs TRBV10-3 and TRBJ1-2; D is undetermined. V was cut by 0 bases and J by 0 bases, with 8 bases left in between. This CDR3 spans 15 amino acids. CDR1 and CDR2 (germline): ENHRY, SYGVKD. The CDR3 protein is CAISESTSSNYGYTF. Written as DNA, the CDR3 is TGTGCCATCAGTGAGTCTACGAGTTCTAACTATGGCTACACCTTC.

This clone has just a few counts. V usage is TRBV28 and J usage is TRBJ2-5; D gene ambiguous. From germline, CDR1 is MDHEN and CDR2 SYDVKM. The V and J ends lost 2 bases and 5 bases respectively, with 6 bases between them. This CDR3 is built from 12 residues. The CDR3 region has the DNA TGTGCCAGCAGTTTAAACGGGGAGACCCAGTACTTC. Translated, it gives CASSLNGETQYF. Looking up the rest from reference TRBV28 and TRBJ2-5 gives the full variable domain: DVKVTQSSRYLVKRTGEKVFLECVQDMDHENMFWYRQDPGLGLRLIYFSYDVKMKEKGDIPEGYSVSREKKERFSLILESASTNQTSMYLCASSLNGETQYFGPGTRLLVL.

This clone was detected only a few times. The genes are TRBV30 and TRBJ1-3; D perhaps matches TRBD1 (5 bases). The CDR3 runs 14 residues. Between the trimmed V and J ends, which lost 2 bases and 4 bases, there was a span of 12 bases. Germline loops: CDR1 GTSNPN, CDR2 SVGIG (reference sequence). The CDR3 region is CAWSSGGEGNTIYF. CDR3 nucleotide sequence: TGTGCCTGGAGTTCCGGAGGGGAAGGAAACACCATATATTTT. The complete variable domain, with remaining parts taken from reference TRBV30 and TRBJ1-3, reads SQTIHQWPATLVQPVGSPLSLECTVEGTSNPNLYWYRQAAGRGLQLLFYSVGIGQISSEVPQNLSASRPQDRQFILSSKKLLLSDSGFYLCAWSSGGEGNTIYFGEGSWLTVV.

This clone was seen a handful of times. The chain combines TRBV7-2 with TRBJ2-7, with 11 bases fitting TRBD1. In germline, CDR1 is SGHTA, CDR2 FQGNSA. V lost 5 bases, J lost 0 bases, and 6 bases stayed unmatched. CDR3 length: 16 residues. The CDR3 DNA is TGTGCCAGCAGCATAACCGGGACAGGGGGCTCCTACGAGCAGTACTTC. Amino acids: CASSITGTGGSYEQYF.

Only a few counts were recorded for this clone. CDR3 protein: CASRQGASETQYF. DNA for the CDR3: TGTGCCAGTCGACAGGGGGCAAGTGAGACCCAGTACTTC. The J gene is TRBJ2-5, the V gene TRBV25-1; 10 positions agree with TRBD1. Per the germline V gene, CDR1 is MGHDK and CDR2 is SYGVNS. The V gene end was trimmed by 9 bases and the J gene end by 5 bases; junction bases not matched to a gene: 6. This CDR3 is 13 amino acids long.

This clone was counted only a few times. The chain carries TRBV19 and TRBJ2-5; 7 positions match TRBD1. Germline values: CDR1 LNHDA, CDR2 SQIVND (reference sequence). V gave up 7 bases and J gave up 1 base; unmatched junction bases: 12. This CDR3 spans 16 amino acids. The CDR3, as DNA: TGTGCCAGTACCGCACCTACGGGACAGCCCCAAGAGACCCAGTACTTC. Residues: CASTAPTGQPQETQYF.

This chain links TRBV5-5 with TRBJ1-1; D is ambiguous. The V end lost 5 bases, the J end lost 2 bases, and 16 bases lay between the germline ends. From germline, CDR1 is SGHKS and CDR2 YYEKEE (reference sequence). The length of the CDR3 is 15 residues. CDR3 loop: CASRPDTNLNTEAFF. The CDR3 coding sequence is TGTGCCAGCAGGCCTGATACAAATCTCAACACTGAAGCTTTCTTT. Supplemented by reference TRBV5-5 and TRBJ1-1, the full variable domain reads DAGVTQSPTHLIKTRGQQVTLRCSPISGHKSVSWYQQVLGQGPQFIFQYYEKEERGRGNFPDRFSARQFPNYSSELNVNALLLGDSALYLCASRPDTNLNTEAFFGQGTRLTVV.

This clone occurred a few times. V usage is TRBV14 and J usage is TRBJ2-1; D gene uncertain. The CDR3 is made up of 17 amino acids. V dropped 4 bases and J dropped 7 bases, with 23 bases sitting between them. In germline, CDR1 is SGHDN, CDR2 FVKESK. Here the CDR3 reads CASSPPRVASLRNEQFF. CDR3 in DNA: TGTGCCAGCAGCCCCCCCCGGGTAGCCTCCTTAAGGAATGAGCAGTTCTTC. Supplemented by reference TRBV14 and TRBJ2-1, the full variable domain reads EAGVTQFPSHSVIEKGQTVTLRCDPISGHDNLYWYRRVMGKEIKFLLHFVKESKQDESGMPNNRFLAERTGGTYSTLKVQPAELEDSGVYFCASSPPRVASLRNEQFFGPGTRLTVL.

This chain links TRBV6-5 with TRBJ2-7; a possible D gene is TRBD2 (6 bases). The V end was cut by 7 bases, the J end by 6 bases, with 16 bases between. Germline loops: CDR1 MNHEY, CDR2 SVGAGI. CDR3 size: 13 residues. The CDR3 DNA sequence: TGTGCCAGCAATCGGGCCCGGGGAGGCGAGCAGTACTTC. Its protein is CASNRARGGEQYF.

The rearrangement joins TRBV10-3 to TRBJ2-1; 11 bases fit TRBD2. From germline, CDR1 is ENHRY and CDR2 SYGVKD. The V and J ends lost 6 bases and 5 bases, in that order; junction bases with no gene match: 6. This CDR3 has 15 residues. Written as DNA, the CDR3 is TGTGCCATCAGCCCGGGACTAGCGGCGCACAATGAGCAGTTCTTC. The encoded protein is CAISPGLAAHNEQFF.

This clone was seen a handful of times. This chain connects TRBV6-4 to TRBJ1-1; D call uncertain. The CDR3 is 13 residues long. Germline assignment: CDR1 MRHNA and CDR2 SNTAGT. Trimming stripped 3 bases from V and 3 bases from J, with 8 bases between. CDR3 bases: TGTGCCAGCAGTGAACAGTCTGACACTGAAGCTTTCTTT. Residues: CASSEQSDTEAFF.

The chain is built from TRBV4-2 and TRBJ1-2; D is uncertain. The germline V gene has CDR1 LGHNA and CDR2 YNFKEQ. The CDR3 spans 14 residues. V gave up 0 bases and J gave up 2 bases, with 7 bases separating them. CDR3 region: CASSQERRNYGYTF. The CDR3 coding sequence is TGTGCCAGCAGCCAAGAAAGGCGGAACTATGGCTACACCTTC.

Note on this clone: A junction end diverges from the germline sequence, so it may reflect a read error. The chain uses TRBV30 and TRBJ2-7; TRBD2 matches at 12 bases. The CDR3 is 14 amino acids. Germline V gene sequence: CDR1 GTSNPN, CDR2 SVGIG (reference sequence). The CDR3 spells CAWSPETSGGFRVF. CDR3 DNA: TGTGCCTGGAGTCCCGAGACTAGCGGGGGCTTCCGAGTCTTC.

This sequence joins TRBV5-4 and TRBJ2-5; 7 nucleotides agree with TRBD2. After removal of 5 bases from V and 0 bases from J, the junction contained 7 bases not matched to a gene. Germline V lookup: CDR1 SGHNT, CDR2 YYREEE (reference sequence). The CDR3 consists of 15 residues. The CDR3 coding sequence is TGTGCCAGCAGGCCTGGCGGGGGACACCAAGAGACCCAGTACTTC. Translating gives CASRPGGGHQETQYF.

The chain couples TRBV6-5 to TRBJ2-1, with D possibly being TRBD1 (7 bases). CDR3 size: 14 residues. Germline V gene lookup returns CDR1 MNHEY and CDR2 SVGAGI. V lost 6 bases to trimming and J lost 2 bases, with 11 bases between them. CDR3 nucleotides: TGTGCCAGCAGGGAGGGGGCCACCTACAATGAGCAGTTCTTC. It is translated as CASREGATYNEQFF.